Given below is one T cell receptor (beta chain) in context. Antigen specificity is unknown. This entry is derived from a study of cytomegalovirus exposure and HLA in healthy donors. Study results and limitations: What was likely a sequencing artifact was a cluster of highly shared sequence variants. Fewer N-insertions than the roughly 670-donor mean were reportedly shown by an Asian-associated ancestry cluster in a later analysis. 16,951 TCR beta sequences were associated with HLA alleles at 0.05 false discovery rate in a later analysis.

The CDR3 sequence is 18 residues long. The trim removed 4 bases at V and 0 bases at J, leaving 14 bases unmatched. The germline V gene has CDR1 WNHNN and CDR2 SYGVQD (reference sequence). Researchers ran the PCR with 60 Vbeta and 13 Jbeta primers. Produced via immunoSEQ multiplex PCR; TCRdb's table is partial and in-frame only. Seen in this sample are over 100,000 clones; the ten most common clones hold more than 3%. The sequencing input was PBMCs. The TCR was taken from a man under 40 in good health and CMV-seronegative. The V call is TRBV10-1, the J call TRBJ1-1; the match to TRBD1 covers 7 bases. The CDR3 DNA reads TGCGCCAGCAGTGCCCCGGGGGGGAGAAGGGGGCTGAACACTGAAGCTTTCTTT. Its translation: CASSAPGGRRGLNTEAFF.